This T cell receptor beta chain emerged from a study of OX40 agonist ivuxolimab in advanced cancers. Using immunoSEQ multiplex PCR, the repertoire was profiled, and TCRdb retains in-frame clones only, with some absent. The sample has 85,000 to 120,000 clones; 90% are singletons. CDR3 length: 16 amino acids. Germline V gene sequence: CDR1 KGHSH, CDR2 LQKENI. V was pared by 3 bases and J by 4 bases, with 10 bases of the junction left unmatched. In the case of this clone: Its target is not known.

Whole-study findings and limits: Normalized T-cell clonal expansion was also low in some nonresponders.

Material: CD4+ or CD8+ T cells sorted from blood, obtained in a trial of the OX40 agonist ivuxolimab. The rearrangement joins TRBV18 to TRBJ1-2; 8 positions match TRBD1. This sequence was found in an adult with an advanced solid tumor such as melanoma, head and neck, liver or kidney cancer. Here the CDR3 reads CASSPIGTGGVYGYTF. In DNA, the CDR3 is TGTGCCAGCTCACCGATCGGGACAGGCGGCGTCTATGGCTACACCTTC.